These 30 T cell receptor beta chains originate from one sample sequenced in a study of shared clonotypes between healthy human individuals. Some clones are missing from TCRdb's copy, which holds only in-frame ones; the method was immunoSEQ multiplex PCR. The sample holds about 2,200,000 clones; roughly 91% are singletons and the top ten take 1.5% to 2%. Naive-designated CD8 cells lacked CD45RO, were positively enriched for CCR7, and omitted terminally differentiated effector memory CD45RA+ cells. The sequenced sample was naive CD8+ T cells from PBMCs. The receptors were sampled from a man younger than 35 in good health. Some clones in this sample may be carry-over from other donors' samples.

J is TRBJ1-5 and V is TRBV28; D might be TRBD1 (5 bases). V lost 3 bases, J lost 4 bases, and 13 bases lay in between. The CDR3 extends over 15 amino acids. Per germline, CDR1 MDHEN and CDR2 SYDVKM. CDR3 residues: CASSLRGTANQPQHF. The CDR3 coding sequence is TGTGCCAGCAGTTTGAGGGGAACTGCGAATCAGCCCCAGCATTTT.

The rearrangement links TRBV6-5 to TRBJ1-2, with unresolved D. Germline V CDR1 and CDR2: MNHEY, SVGAGI. CDR3 size: 13 residues. V lost 4 bases, J lost 3 bases, and 9 bases lay in between. The CDR3 protein is CASSLYRDYGYTF. The DNA of the CDR3 is TGTGCCAGCAGTTTGTATAGAGACTATGGCTACACCTTC.

This clone was found a few times. The chain links TRBV30 to TRBJ1-1, with D unresolved. Per germline, CDR1 GTSNPN and CDR2 SVGIG (reference sequence). This CDR3 is built from 15 residues. Trimming left V 2 bases short and J 0 bases short, with 13 bases between. CDR3 nucleotides: TGTGCCTGGAGTAGCAGGATTAACATGAACACTGAAGCTTTCTTT. Encoded protein: CAWSSRINMNTEAFF.

The chain is built from TRBV29-1 and TRBJ2-3, with a tentative D call TRBD1 (5 bases). CDR1 is SQVTM, CDR2 ANQGSEA, per germline. V gave up 3 bases and J gave up 8 bases, with 9 bases separating them. This CDR3 spans 11 amino acids. The DNA for the CDR3 is TGCAGCGTTGACAGGGCGTGTACGCAGTATTTT. Translated, it gives CSVDRACTQYF.

For this clone: Other DNA sequences of this sample code for an identical CDR3. The chain recombines TRBV5-1 with TRBJ2-2; tentative D call: TRBD1 (5 bases). Trimming took 0 bases from V and 3 from J, leaving 9 bases between them. CDR1 is SGHRS, CDR2 YFSETQ, per germline. The CDR3 extends over 15 amino acids. The DNA of the CDR3 is TGCGCCAGCAGCTTGGAAGGGGCGTACACCGGGGAGCTGTTTTTT. This gives the protein CASSLEGAYTGELFF.

The rearrangement links TRBV9 to TRBJ2-7; the match to TRBD2 covers 7 bases. J lost 6 bases, V lost 0 bases, and 18 bases had no gene match. Germline V gene sequence: CDR1 SGDLS, CDR2 YYNGEE. The CDR3 has 18 amino acids. The CDR3 is CASSVEGLFPGPGGEQYF. CDR3 nucleotides: TGTGCCAGCAGCGTAGAGGGCCTATTCCCGGGACCGGGAGGCGAGCAGTACTTC.

The table lists this clone with a few counts. The chain couples TRBV30 to TRBJ1-5, with D hard to call. V lost 5 bases and J 1 base, leaving 12 bases between the germline ends. The length of the CDR3 is 14 residues. Germline assignment: CDR1 GTSNPN and CDR2 SVGIG (reference sequence). CDR3 sequence: CAWGGRKSNQPQHF. DNA of the CDR3: TGTGCCTGGGGTGGCAGAAAAAGCAATCAGCCCCAGCATTTT.

The CDR3 DNA follows: TGTGCCAGCAGTTTTGATCACGGTGGTGGGGCCAACGTCCTGACTTTC. Translating it yields CASSFDHGGGANVLTF. The chain carries TRBV27 and TRBJ2-6; D gene ambiguous. The germline CDR1 and CDR2 sequences are MNHEY and SMNVEV (reference sequence). V shed 3 bases and J shed 3 bases, with 12 bases lying between them. The CDR3 is 16 residues long.

In this sample, this clone turned up once. The CDR3 DNA reads TGTGCCAGTAGTATTTGGACACCCAACAATGAGCAGTTCTTC. Translating gives CASSIWTPNNEQFF. The V gene is TRBV19, the J gene TRBJ2-1, with TRBD1 as a possible D gene (5 bases). The CDR3 length is 14 residues. CDR1 is LNHDA, CDR2 SQIVND, per germline (reference sequence). The germline V and J ends were trimmed by 3 bases and 5 bases, with 11 bases remaining between them.

The V call is TRBV6-1, the J call TRBJ2-4; TRBD1 aligns across 7 bases. Germline CDR1 MNHNS, CDR2 SASEGT. The V gene end was trimmed by 2 bases and the J gene end by 0 bases; junction bases not matched to a gene: 7. The CDR3 sequence is 17 residues long. The CDR3, as DNA: TGTGCCAGCAGTGAATTCACAGGGGTTGTAGCCAAAAACATTCAGTACTTC. It translates to CASSEFTGVVAKNIQYF.

This clone was seen only once. The chain couples TRBV4-3 to TRBJ2-1, with D maybe TRBD2 (5 bases). The CDR3 has 14 residues. Germline CDR1 LGHNA, CDR2 YSLEER. The V and J ends lost 1 base and 6 bases respectively, with 10 bases between them. CDR3 DNA: TGCGCCAGCAGCCAAGGAGCGGTCCTCAATGAGCAGTTCTTC. This encodes CASSQGAVLNEQFF.

V usage is TRBV7-8 and J usage is TRBJ1-1; D unclear. CDR1 SGHVS and CDR2 FQNEAQ come from the germline V gene. The V end was cut by 4 bases, the J end by 6 bases, with 15 bases between. The CDR3 consists of 14 residues. CDR3: CASSSRADAPEAFF. The DNA of the CDR3 is TGTGCCAGCAGCTCCCGGGCGGATGCTCCTGAAGCTTTCTTT.

J is TRBJ2-7 and V is TRBV9; 9 bases are a match to TRBD2. The CDR3 contains 14 residues. Germline V gives CDR1 SGDLS, CDR2 YYNGEE. The J segment lost 7 bases and the V segment lost 2 bases, leaving 7 bases of the junction unmatched. This chain's CDR3 is CASSVAGGPEEQYF. CDR3 coding DNA: TGTGCCAGCAGCGTGGCGGGAGGGCCGGAGGAGCAGTACTTC.

V is TRBV9 and J is TRBJ2-7, with D tentatively TRBD1 (6 bases). Trimming pared 5 bases from V and 5 bases from J, leaving 20 bases between. CDR1 is SGDLS and CDR2 is YYNGEE in the germline V gene. The CDR3 is made up of 15 amino acids. In DNA, the CDR3 is TGTGCCAGCAGTGACCGGGACATGAACGTAAACGAGCAGTACTTC. Its translation: CASSDRDMNVNEQYF.

This rearrangement joins TRBV25-1 to TRBJ2-1; 10 bases map to TRBD2. CDR1 MGHDK and CDR2 SYGVNS come from the germline V gene. V gave up 6 bases and J gave up 5 bases; unmatched junction bases: 13. This CDR3 has 17 amino acids. Here the CDR3 DNA reads TGTGCCAGCAGCCCCCGATGGAGCGGGAGGGAAAACAATGAGCAGTTCTTC. Translated: CASSPRWSGRENNEQFF.

The chain uses TRBV21-1 and TRBJ1-3; TRBD1, the table's D call, lacks a check against the DNA. TRBV21-1 is annotated as a pseudogene. This CDR3 comprises 19 residues. The CDR3 reads CASTNGIGNRGDSGNTIYF. Here the CDR3 DNA reads TGTGCCAGCACTAACGGAATTGGGAACAGGGGCGATTCTGGAAACACCATATATTTT.

Turning to this clone: Additional DNA sequences in this sample encode the identical CDR3. The J gene is TRBJ2-1, the V gene TRBV9; TRBD1 is a possible D gene (5 bases). The V and J ends lost 0 bases and 4 bases respectively, with 11 bases between them. Germline CDR1 SGDLS, CDR2 YYNGEE. The CDR3 is made up of 15 amino acids. The CDR3 loop is CASSVGRGPYNEQFF. CDR3 nucleotide sequence: TGTGCCAGCAGCGTAGGAAGGGGCCCATACAATGAGCAGTTCTTC. The full variable domain, in which reference TRBV9 and TRBJ2-1 provide the parts outside the CDR3, is DSGVTQTPKHLITATGQRVTLRCSPRSGDLSVYWYQQSLDQGLQFLIQYYNGEERAKGNILERFSAQQFPDLHSELNLSSLELGDSALYFCASSVGRGPYNEQFFGPGTRLTVL.

The chain joins TRBV7-9 to TRBJ2-3, with unresolved D. The CDR3 loop spans 13 amino acids. Per the germline V gene, CDR1 is SEHNR and CDR2 is FQNEAQ (reference sequence). V gave up 7 bases and J gave up 6 bases, with 14 bases separating them. CDR3 protein: CASNGRPTDTQYF. The CDR3 nucleotides read TGTGCCAGCAATGGCAGGCCCACTGATACGCAGTATTTT.

The V gene is TRBV7-2, the J gene TRBJ2-7, with 10 bases that match TRBD2. This CDR3 comprises 15 residues. CDR1 is SGHTA and CDR2 is FQGNSA in the germline V gene. V was pared by 4 bases and J by 1 base, with 4 bases of the junction left unmatched. The CDR3 loop reads CASSSSGSASYEQYF. The CDR3 coding sequence is TGTGCCAGCAGCTCTAGCGGGAGCGCGTCCTACGAGCAGTACTTC.

The chain uses TRBV9 and TRBJ2-1; D might be TRBD2 (6 bases). The V end was cut by 2 bases, the J end by 6 bases, with 12 bases between. This CDR3 is built from 14 residues. Germline lookup yields CDR1 SGDLS and CDR2 YYNGEE. CDR3 in amino acids: CASSVGDFPNEQFF. The CDR3 DNA reads TGTGCCAGCAGCGTGGGGGACTTCCCCAATGAGCAGTTCTTC.

Of note for this clone: At the DNA level, this CDR3 is encoded by other sequences in the same sample as well. The chain links TRBV7-9 to TRBJ2-7; D ambiguous. The germline V gene encodes CDR1 SEHNR and CDR2 FQNEAQ (reference sequence). Trimming shortened V by 4 bases and J by 4 bases, and 8 bases separated the two germline ends. This CDR3 is built from 12 residues. CDR3 nucleotides: TGTGCCAGCAGCTCGGCGGCGTACGAGCAGTACTTC. Translation: CASSSAAYEQYF.

V gene TRBV30 combines with J gene TRBJ2-6; 9 bases are shared with TRBD1. CDR1 GTSNPN and CDR2 SVGIG come from the germline V gene (reference sequence). This CDR3 has 23 amino acids. V lost 0 bases and J lost 0; bases outside the gene matches: 21. The chain's CDR3 is CAWSVEDREERTGAHSGANVLTF. CDR3 coding DNA: TGTGCCTGGAGTGTAGAAGATCGAGAAGAACGGACAGGGGCCCACTCTGGGGCCAACGTCCTGACTTTC.

The chain carries TRBV7-8 and TRBJ2-7; D remains unclear. V was cut by 1 base and J by 2 bases, with 9 bases left in between. Germline V gene data show CDR1 as SGHVS and CDR2 as FQNEAQ. This CDR3 has 14 residues. The DNA of the CDR3 is TGTGCCAGCAGCTTAGGTGGAGTCGCCTACGAGCAGTACTTC. It codes for CASSLGGVAYEQYF.

This chain links TRBV5-1 with TRBJ2-6; 10 bases are a match to TRBD2. Germline-derived CDR1 and CDR2 are SGHRS and YFSETQ. The CDR3 spans 19 residues. Trimming removed 4 bases from V and 0 bases from J; junction bases left unmatched: 10. CDR3 region: CASSPILAGDFSGANVLTF. CDR3 DNA: TGCGCCAGCAGCCCCATTCTAGCGGGAGATTTCTCTGGGGCCAACGTCCTGACTTTC. Full variable domain (missing parts from reference TRBV5-1 and TRBJ2-6): KAGVTQTPRYLIKTRGQQVTLSCSPISGHRSVSWYQQTPGQGLQFLFEYFSETQRNKGNFPGRFSGRQFSNSRSEMNVSTLELGDSALYLCASSPILAGDFSGANVLTFGAGSRLTVL.

The J gene is TRBJ1-6, the V gene TRBV11-3; TRBD1 might be the D (6 bases). This CDR3 is built from 15 residues. The V end lost 1 base, the J end lost 5 bases, and 9 bases lay between the germline ends. Germline V gene lookup returns CDR1 SGHNT and CDR2 YENEEA. As DNA, the CDR3 is TGTGCCAGCAGCTTAGGGGGGGCCAATAATTCACCCCTCCACTTT. The encoded protein is CASSLGGANNSPLHF.

V usage is TRBV6-1 and J usage is TRBJ1-3; D perhaps matches TRBD1 (5 bases). This CDR3 is 14 amino acids long. Trimming cost V 3 bases and J 3 bases, with 9 bases left between them. Germline-derived CDR1 and CDR2 are MNHNS and SASEGT. This CDR3 reads CASSEGGGGNTIYF. The CDR3 coding sequence is TGTGCCAGCAGTGAGGGGGGAGGTGGAAACACCATATATTTT.

The rearrangement joins TRBV4-3 to TRBJ2-7; 7 bases map to TRBD2. Unmatched junction bases numbered 7, after V lost 3 bases and J lost 5 bases. CDR1 and CDR2 from the germline V gene are LGHNA and YSLEER. This CDR3 has 14 amino acids. The CDR3 coding sequence is TGCGCCAGCAGCCAGGGGATAGCGGGCGACGAGCAGTACTTC. Its translation: CASSQGIAGDEQYF.

V is TRBV9 and J is TRBJ2-2; TRBD1 aligns across 11 bases. CDR1 and CDR2 from the germline V gene are SGDLS and YYNGEE. This CDR3 has 16 residues. After removal of 4 bases from V and 5 bases from J, the junction contained 7 bases not matched to a gene. The CDR3 nucleotides are TGTGCCAGCAGCCTAGGACAGGGGGCGGGTACCGGGGAGCTGTTTTTT. Its protein product is CASSLGQGAGTGELFF. Using reference TRBV9 and TRBJ2-2 for the parts outside the CDR3, the full variable domain is DSGVTQTPKHLITATGQRVTLRCSPRSGDLSVYWYQQSLDQGLQFLIQYYNGEERAKGNILERFSAQQFPDLHSELNLSSLELGDSALYFCASSLGQGAGTGELFFGEGSRLTVL.

This clone was picked up one time. The rearrangement links TRBV10-2 to TRBJ1-2, with TRBD1 as a possible D gene (6 bases). CDR3 size: 15 residues. CDR1 is WSHSY and CDR2 is SAAADI in the germline V gene. The V and J ends lost 2 bases and 7 bases respectively, with 17 bases between them. CDR3 coding DNA: TGCGCCAGCAGTGAGCGTACAGGGAGGTCCCCTGGCTACACCTTC. This codes for CASSERTGRSPGYTF.

V gene TRBV2 combines with J gene TRBJ2-1; TRBD2 matches 9 bases. The ends lost 7 bases at V and 4 bases at J; junction bases unmatched: 8. This CDR3 is 15 amino acids long. Germline CDR1 reads SNHLY; CDR2 reads FYNNEI. The CDR3 loop reads CASTRRTSVYNEQFF. The DNA of the CDR3 is TGTGCCAGCACCCGCCGGACTAGCGTTTACAATGAGCAGTTCTTC.